The entry below gives a single T cell receptor beta chain sequence along with its context. Time point of the sample: cycle 4 day 1 (C4D1), after 6 weeks of nivolumab. Every patient relapsed after autologous stem cell transplantation, and brentuximab vedotin exposure varied. Sequencing was performed with immunoSEQ multiplex PCR; in TCRdb, only in-frame clones are kept and a portion is missing. The sample shows 30,000 to 50,000 clones, 70% to 80% of them seen only once. The data originate from a study of PD-1 blockade in classical Hodgkin lymphoma. The sequences come from peripheral blood mononuclear cells (PBMCs), collected before the fourth cycle of nivolumab. This clonotype was obtained from a human donor with classical Hodgkin lymphoma.

The CDR3 DNA is TGTGCCAGTAGTCCGAGACGGGTCCATCAGCCCCAGCATTTT. Translation gives CASSPRRVHQPQHF. This chain connects TRBV19 to TRBJ1-5, with no clear D. V was cut by 5 bases and J by 5 bases, with 13 bases left in between. CDR3 length: 14 residues. The germline V gene encodes CDR1 LNHDA and CDR2 SQIVND (reference sequence).